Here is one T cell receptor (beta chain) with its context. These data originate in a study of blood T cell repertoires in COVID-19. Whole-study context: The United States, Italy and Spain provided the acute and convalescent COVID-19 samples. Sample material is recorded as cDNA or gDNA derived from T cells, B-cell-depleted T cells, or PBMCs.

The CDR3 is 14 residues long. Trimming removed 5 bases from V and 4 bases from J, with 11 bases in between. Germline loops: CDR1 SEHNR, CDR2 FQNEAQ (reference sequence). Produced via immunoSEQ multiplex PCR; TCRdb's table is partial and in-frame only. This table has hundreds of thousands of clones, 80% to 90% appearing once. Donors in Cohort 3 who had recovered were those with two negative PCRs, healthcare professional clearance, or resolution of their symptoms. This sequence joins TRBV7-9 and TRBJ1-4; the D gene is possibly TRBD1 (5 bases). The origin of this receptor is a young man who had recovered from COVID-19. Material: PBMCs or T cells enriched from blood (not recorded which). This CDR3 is CASSPGTDNEKLFF. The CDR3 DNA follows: TGTGCCAGCAGCCCAGGGACTGATAATGAAAAACTGTTTTTT.